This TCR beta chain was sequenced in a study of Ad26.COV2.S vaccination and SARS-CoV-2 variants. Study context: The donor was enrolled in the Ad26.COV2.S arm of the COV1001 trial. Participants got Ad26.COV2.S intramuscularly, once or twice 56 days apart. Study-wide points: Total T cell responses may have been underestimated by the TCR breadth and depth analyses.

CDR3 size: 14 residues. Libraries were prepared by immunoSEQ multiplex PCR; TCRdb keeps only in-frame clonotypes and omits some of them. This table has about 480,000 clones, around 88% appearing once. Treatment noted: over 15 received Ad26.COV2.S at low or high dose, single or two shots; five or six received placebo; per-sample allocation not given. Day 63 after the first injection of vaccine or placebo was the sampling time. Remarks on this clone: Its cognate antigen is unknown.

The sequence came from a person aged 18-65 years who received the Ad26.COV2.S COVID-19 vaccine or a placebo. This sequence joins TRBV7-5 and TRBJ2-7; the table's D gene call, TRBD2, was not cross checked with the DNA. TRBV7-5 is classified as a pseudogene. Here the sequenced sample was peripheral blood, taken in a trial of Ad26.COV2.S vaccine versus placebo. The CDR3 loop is CARSLCGRAYEQYF. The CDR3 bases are TGTGCCAGAAGCTTATGCGGGAGGGCCTACGAGCAGTACTTC.